Sequencing of this T cell receptor beta chain was carried out in a study of identical twins. Details on this clonotype: Its specificity is not known.

TCRdb itself ran the 5' RACE reads through MiXCR, one entry per CDR3 protein. This sample yields 400,000 to 600,000 distinct CDR3 sequences, of which approximately 20% are seen a single time; around 0.48% belongs to the top ten. The CDR3 extends over 15 amino acids. CDR1 is SGHRS, CDR2 YFSETQ, per germline. V shed 0 bases and J shed 6 bases, with 15 bases lying between them. General study results and limits: Abundant cord blood beta clonotypes carried fewer insertions; memory repertoires showed none.

A further study also used this sample, focusing on yellow fever vaccine responses in identical twins. That source notes: Convergence reportedly seemed to mark part of the twins' vaccine T cell response, with personalization marking the rest.

The V gene is TRBV5-1, the J gene TRBJ1-2; perhaps TRBD1 as D (6 bases). This sequence was found in a young woman in good health. The sample consisted of CD4+ T cells sorted from blood. The CDR3 reads CASSLEGPGANGYTF. Here the CDR3 DNA reads TGCGCCAGCAGCTTGGAGGGTCCGGGGGCGAATGGCTACACCTTC.